Following are 31 T cell receptor beta chains from one sample sequenced in a study of cytomegalovirus exposure and HLA in healthy donors. The PCR employed 60 Vbeta primers together with 13 Jbeta primers. The table came from immunoSEQ multiplex PCR; TCRdb's copy has only in-frame clones and leaves some out. The sample lists around 150,000 clones; 60% to 80% were seen once. Sequenced input: PBMCs. These receptors all come from a man aged 30-40 years in good health and CMV-seronegative.

This chain connects TRBV11-1 to TRBJ2-7; 13 bases fit TRBD2. Germline V CDR1 and CDR2: SGHAT, FQDESV (reference sequence). The J segment lost 5 bases and the V segment lost 5 bases, leaving 12 bases of the junction unmatched. The CDR3 sequence is 17 residues long. CDR3 coding DNA: TGTGCCAGCAGCCCAAGAACTAGCGGGAGGGCCATCCACGAGCAGTACTTC. Its translation is CASSPRTSGRAIHEQYF.

The chain joins TRBV9 to TRBJ1-2, with D perhaps matching TRBD1 (5 bases). Trimming removed 3 bases from V and 0 bases from J, with 9 bases in between. Germline V gives CDR1 SGDLS, CDR2 YYNGEE. This CDR3 region has 14 residues. CDR3 region: CASSGTLSNYGYTF. In DNA form, the CDR3 reads TGTGCCAGCAGCGGGACACTTTCTAACTATGGCTACACCTTC. Using reference TRBV9 and TRBJ1-2 for the parts outside the CDR3, the full variable domain is DSGVTQTPKHLITATGQRVTLRCSPRSGDLSVYWYQQSLDQGLQFLIQYYNGEERAKGNILERFSAQQFPDLHSELNLSSLELGDSALYFCASSGTLSNYGYTFGSGTRLTVV.

The J gene is TRBJ2-2, the V gene TRBV5-1, with 9 positions matching TRBD2. The CDR3 covers 15 residues. J lost 5 bases, V lost 0 bases, and 2 bases had no gene match. Germline values: CDR1 SGHRS, CDR2 YFSETQ. CDR3 protein: CASSLALAGTGELFF. The CDR3 bases are TGCGCCAGCAGCTTGGCCCTAGCGGGAACCGGGGAGCTGTTTTTT.

This clone was recorded once. The germline gene is not matched at one end of the junction; a read error may be the cause. The CDR3 sequence: CASSRGGTSGVREQFF. The CDR3 DNA sequence: TGTGCTAGCAGCCGGGGTGGGACTAGCGGCGTGAGGGAGCAGTTCTTC. The rearrangement uses TRBV7-7 and TRBJ2-1, with 11 positions matching TRBD2. This CDR3 has 16 residues. Germline lookup yields CDR1 SSHAT and CDR2 FNYEAQ (reference sequence).

This rearrangement joins TRBV7-6 to TRBJ1-1, with D perhaps matching TRBD1 (6 bases). Germline-derived CDR1 and CDR2 are SGHVS and FNYEAQ. CDR3 length equals 13 residues. V lost 1 base and J lost 7, with 10 bases in between. CDR3 in amino acids: CASSLGGGLEAFF. The CDR3 nucleotides read TGTGCCAGCAGCTTAGGCGGGGGCCTTGAAGCTTTCTTT.

The chain uses TRBV11-3 and TRBJ2-7, with 7 bases matching TRBD2. The CDR3 totals 11 residues. V shed 10 bases and J 1 base; nucleotides not matched to a gene: 1. Looked up from germline, CDR1 is SGHNT and CDR2 is YENEEA. CDR3 protein: CATAGSYEQYF. The CDR3 nucleotides read TGTGCCACAGCGGGGTCCTACGAGCAGTACTTC.

V usage is TRBV18 and J usage is TRBJ1-1; no reliable D call. The germline V gene encodes CDR1 KGHSH and CDR2 LQKENI. Deletions cut 0 bases from V and 4 bases from J, with 9 bases between. The CDR3 sequence is 14 residues long. The CDR3 DNA is TGTGCCAGCTCACCACCGCGGTTGACCACTGAAGCTTTCTTT. Translated: CASSPPRLTTEAFF.

This clone was picked up one time. The chain carries TRBV18 and TRBJ2-5, with 7 positions matching TRBD2. Germline V lookup: CDR1 KGHSH, CDR2 LQKENI. J was trimmed by 4 bases and V by 5 bases; bases with no gene match: 7. The CDR3 is made up of 14 amino acids. The CDR3 reads CASSLRAGLETQYF. The DNA of the CDR3 is TGTGCCAGCTCATTAAGAGCGGGGTTAGAGACCCAGTACTTC.

The chain combines TRBV18 with TRBJ2-2; 10 bases are a match to TRBD2. J gave up 1 base and V 4 bases, and 0 bases lay outside the gene matches. Germline V gene data show CDR1 as KGHSH and CDR2 as LQKENI. CDR3 size: 15 residues. For the CDR3, the DNA is TGTGCCAGCTCACGGACTAGCGGGAACACCGGGGAGCTGTTTTTT. Protein: CASSRTSGNTGELFF.

The chain has TRBV10-1 and TRBJ2-1; D is ambiguous. Trimming cost V 3 bases and J 6 bases, with 9 bases left between them. CDR1 and CDR2 from the germline V gene are WNHNN and SYGVQD (reference sequence). The CDR3 is 13 residues long. CDR3: CASSDATRNEQFF. DNA for the CDR3: TGCGCCAGCAGTGACGCTACCCGCAATGAGCAGTTCTTC.

V usage is TRBV7-8 and J usage is TRBJ2-7, with D tentatively TRBD2 (7 bases). Germline V gene sequence: CDR1 SGHVS, CDR2 FQNEAQ. The CDR3 spans 14 residues. The germline V and J ends were trimmed by 2 bases and 5 bases, with 13 bases remaining between them. In nucleotides, the CDR3 is TGTGCCAGCAGCTTAAGGCCGGGGGGCGACGAGCAGTACTTC. The encoded protein is CASSLRPGGDEQYF.

The chain couples TRBV18 to TRBJ1-1; D is uncertain. The CDR3 sequence is 13 residues long. The germline V gene encodes CDR1 KGHSH and CDR2 LQKENI. Between the trimmed V and J ends, which lost 4 bases and 2 bases, there was a span of 8 bases. CDR3: CASSLGENTEAFF. The CDR3 DNA sequence: TGTGCCAGCTCACTTGGAGAAAACACTGAAGCTTTCTTT.

V and J are TRBV7-6 and TRBJ2-7, with TRBD1 matching over 9 bases. Germline V gene sequence: CDR1 SGHVS, CDR2 FNYEAQ. The CDR3 runs to 14 residues. J lost 2 bases, V lost 4 bases, and 3 bases had no gene match. This chain's CDR3 is CASSYGTGPYEQYF. The DNA for the CDR3 is TGTGCCAGCAGCTACGGGACAGGGCCCTACGAGCAGTACTTC.

This clone was counted only a few times. The CDR3 spells CASRRLAGDYEQYF. Written as DNA, the CDR3 is TGTGCCAGTAGAAGACTAGCGGGAGACTACGAGCAGTACTTC. The chain uses TRBV19 and TRBJ2-7; TRBD2 matches 12 bases. CDR1 is LNHDA and CDR2 is SQIVND in the germline V gene (reference sequence). Trimming cost V 6 bases and J 3 bases; bases outside gene matches: 3. The CDR3 runs 14 residues.

The genes are TRBV27 and TRBJ1-5; weak D call: TRBD1 (6 bases). Trimming pared 6 bases from V and 0 bases from J, leaving 15 bases between. There are 16 residues in the CDR3. Germline values: CDR1 MNHEY, CDR2 SMNVEV (reference sequence). The CDR3 reads CASSRLDSLSNQPQHF. The DNA for the CDR3 is TGTGCCAGCAGCCGCCTGGACAGCCTTAGCAATCAGCCCCAGCATTTT.

This clone was counted a single time. V gene TRBV18 combines with J gene TRBJ2-5; no firm D call. Trimming stripped 2 bases from V and 5 bases from J, with 12 bases between. There are 14 residues in the CDR3. Germline V gene data show CDR1 as KGHSH and CDR2 as LQKENI. CDR3: CASSPNPPAETQYF. CDR3 nucleotide sequence: TGTGCCAGCTCACCAAACCCACCTGCGGAGACCCAGTACTTC.

V usage is TRBV19 and J usage is TRBJ2-7; 7 bases line up with TRBD1. Unmatched junction bases numbered 4, after V lost 5 bases and J lost 3 bases. CDR3 length: 13 amino acids. CDR1 LNHDA and CDR2 SQIVND come from the germline V gene (reference sequence). The CDR3 DNA follows: TGTGCCAGTAGTCCAACAGGGGTCTACGAGCAGTACTTC. Its protein product is CASSPTGVYEQYF.

The J gene is TRBJ2-7, the V gene TRBV27, with 8 bases identical to TRBD1. Germline CDR1 reads MNHEY; CDR2 reads SMNVEV (reference sequence). CDR3 length: 14 residues. Trimming cost V 3 bases and J 2 bases; bases outside gene matches: 3. CDR3 nucleotides: TGTGCCAGCAGTTTTGACAGGGGTACCTACGAGCAGTACTTC. Translated: CASSFDRGTYEQYF.

CDR3 sequence: CASSKEVQGAVRGEQYF. The CDR3 bases are TGTGCCAGCAGCAAAGAGGTACAGGGGGCAGTCAGGGGCGAGCAGTACTTC. The chain links TRBV21-1 to TRBJ2-7; the table's D call, TRBD1, has no DNA check behind it. TRBV21-1 has pseudogene status. This CDR3 comprises 17 residues.

The genes are TRBV7-6 and TRBJ2-7; 8 nucleotides match TRBD2. V was clipped by 5 bases and J by 6 bases; unmatched bases: 12. The CDR3 has 15 amino acids. Germline CDR1 and CDR2: SGHVS and FNYEAQ. The DNA for the CDR3 is TGTGCCAGCAGCCCCACCGCGGGAGGAGCGCTCGAGCAGTACTTC. Its translation is CASSPTAGGALEQYF.

This chain connects TRBV11-2 to TRBJ2-7; D unclear. This CDR3 is built from 11 residues. Trimming removed 5 bases from V and 0 bases from J, with 2 bases in between. CDR1 and CDR2 (germline): SGHAT, FQNNGV. CDR3 amino acids: CASSHSYEQYF. CDR3 DNA sequence: TGTGCCAGCAGCCACTCCTACGAGCAGTACTTC. Supplemented by reference TRBV11-2 and TRBJ2-7, the full variable domain reads EAGVAQSPRYKIIEKRQSVAFWCNPISGHATLYWYQQILGQGPKLLIQFQNNGVVDDSQLPKDRFSAERLKGVDSTLKIQPAKLEDSAVYLCASSHSYEQYFGPGTRLTVT.

This clone was detected a few times. The chain recombines TRBV9 with TRBJ1-4; 7 bases match TRBD1. Per germline, CDR1 SGDLS and CDR2 YYNGEE. The CDR3 extends over 15 amino acids. Unmatched junction bases numbered 3, after V lost 0 bases and J lost 4 bases. As DNA, the CDR3 is TGTGCCAGCAGCGTAGGACAGGGCATTAATGAAAAACTGTTTTTT. Residues: CASSVGQGINEKLFF.

This clone was recorded a few times. The rearrangement uses TRBV2 and TRBJ2-1; no definite D call. The CDR3 spans 15 residues. V was clipped by 2 bases and J by 0 bases, with 8 bases between them. In germline, CDR1 is SNHLY, CDR2 FYNNEI. In DNA form, the CDR3 reads TGTGCCAGCAGTGAAAGTATCAGCTCCTACAATGAGCAGTTCTTC. Amino acids: CASSESISSYNEQFF.

The rearrangement uses TRBV5-4 and TRBJ2-3, with 14 bases that match TRBD2. This CDR3 is 17 amino acids long. Per the germline V gene, CDR1 is SGHNT and CDR2 is YYREEE (reference sequence). V was clipped by 0 bases and J by 2 bases; unmatched bases: 2. CDR3 nucleotide sequence: TGTGCCAGCAGCTTGGTGGGACTAGCGGGAGTCACAGATACGCAGTATTTT. This codes for CASSLVGLAGVTDTQYF.

The V and J genes are TRBV27 and TRBJ1-5; 10 bases map to TRBD1. Germline CDR1 MNHEY, CDR2 SMNVEV (reference sequence). The V and J ends lost 7 bases and 7 bases, in that order; junction bases with no gene match: 7. The CDR3 spans 14 residues. For the CDR3, the DNA is TGTGCCAGCACGACAGGGGGCGCGAGACAGCCCCAGCATTTT. This translates into CASTTGGARQPQHF.

This clone has more than one count but fewer than ten. The chain recombines TRBV6-5 with TRBJ1-1, with D unresolved. Germline V lookup: CDR1 MNHEY, CDR2 SVGAGI. Trimming pared 2 bases from V and 2 bases from J, leaving 12 bases between. The CDR3 sequence is 15 residues long. As DNA, the CDR3 is TGTGCCAGCAGTTACGGTGTGGAGGGCAACACTGAAGCTTTCTTT. Its protein product is CASSYGVEGNTEAFF.

This chain joins TRBV5-6 and TRBJ2-7; the match to TRBD2 covers 8 bases. The CDR3 covers 14 residues. V shed 4 bases and J 6 bases; nucleotides not matched to a gene: 9. Germline CDR1 is SGHDT and CDR2 is YYEEEE. CDR3 sequence: CASSPGRAYPEQYF. CDR3 sequence (DNA): TGTGCCAGCAGCCCCGGGAGGGCCTACCCCGAGCAGTACTTC.

This sequence joins TRBV5-1 and TRBJ2-2; 10 bases agree with TRBD1. J was trimmed by 4 bases and V by 0 bases; bases with no gene match: 3. There are 16 residues in the CDR3. Germline values: CDR1 SGHRS, CDR2 YFSETQ. The CDR3 coding sequence is TGCGCCAGCAGCTTGGGACAGGGGGCGAGCACCGGGGAGCTGTTTTTT. Amino acids: CASSLGQGASTGELFF.

The V call is TRBV27, the J call TRBJ2-1; a possible D gene is TRBD2 (6 bases). The germline V gene has CDR1 MNHEY and CDR2 SMNVEV (reference sequence). The V gene lost 3 bases and the J gene lost 9 bases, with 9 bases spanning the gap. This CDR3 is built from 12 residues. The CDR3 bases are TGTGCCAGCAGTTTTGCGGGAAGTGAGCAGTTCTTC. Amino acid sequence: CASSFAGSEQFF.

V and J are TRBV29-1 and TRBJ2-3; TRBD2 agrees at 7 bases. The germline V gene encodes CDR1 SQVTM and CDR2 ANQGSEA. The CDR3 has 15 amino acids. The DNA of the CDR3 is TGCAGTCATTACACCAGGGCGGGAGGCACAGATACGCAGTATTTT. It yields the protein CSHYTRAGGTDTQYF.

The rearrangement joins TRBV7-9 to TRBJ1-1; D gene ambiguous. Germline lookup yields CDR1 SEHNR and CDR2 FQNEAQ (reference sequence). The CDR3 consists of 14 residues. Trimming cost V 5 bases and J 6 bases, with 16 bases left between them. DNA for the CDR3: TGTGCCAGCAGCCTAATTGACGGGAGCGCTGAAGCTTTCTTT. This sequence encodes CASSLIDGSAEAFF.